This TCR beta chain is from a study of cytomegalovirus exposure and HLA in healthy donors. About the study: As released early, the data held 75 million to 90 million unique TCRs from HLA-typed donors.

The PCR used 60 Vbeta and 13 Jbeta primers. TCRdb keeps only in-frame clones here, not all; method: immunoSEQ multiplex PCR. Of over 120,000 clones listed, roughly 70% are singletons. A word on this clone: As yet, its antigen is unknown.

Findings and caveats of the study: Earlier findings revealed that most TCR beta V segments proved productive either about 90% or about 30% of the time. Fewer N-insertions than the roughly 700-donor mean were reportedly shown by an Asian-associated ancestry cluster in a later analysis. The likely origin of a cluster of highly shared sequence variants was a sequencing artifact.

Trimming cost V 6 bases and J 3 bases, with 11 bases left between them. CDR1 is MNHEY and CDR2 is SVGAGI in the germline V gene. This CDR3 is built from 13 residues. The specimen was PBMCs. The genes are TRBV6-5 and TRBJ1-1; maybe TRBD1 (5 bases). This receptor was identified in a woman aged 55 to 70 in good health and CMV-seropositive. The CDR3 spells CASSYLGDTEAFF. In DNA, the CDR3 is TGTGCCAGCAGCTACCTAGGGGACACTGAAGCTTTCTTT.